Below, 25 T cell receptor beta chains from the same sample are listed, as sequenced in a study of Tregs in tolerant kidney transplant recipients. Sequenced by immunoSEQ multiplex PCR; TCRdb stores in-frame clones only, minus some. The sample includes tens of thousands of clones. The sample consisted of CD4+ T cells from blood, taken before the transplant. These receptors originate from a human donor who received a combined kidney and bone marrow transplant.

In the case of this clone: The missing CDR3 end, 3 residues past where the read stops, is filled in from the germline J gene. This chain joins TRBV11-2 and TRBJ2-2; TRBD2 aligns across 7 bases. The CDR3 contains 15 residues. The germline gives CDR1 SGHAT, CDR2 FQNNGV. V trimming: 5 bases; J trimming: 6 bases; junction bases outside the gene matches: 9. CDR3: CASSLAGVGAGELFF. Incomplete CDR3 DNA: TGTGCCAGCAGCCTTGCGGGAGTTGGCGCCGGGGAG.

Comment on this clone: The observed sequence ends 3 residues before the CDR3 terminus, with the missing tail filled in from the germline J gene. The chain employs TRBV29-1 and TRBJ2-7; 8 nucleotides align to TRBD1. Per the germline V gene, CDR1 is SQVTM and CDR2 is ANQGSEA. V shed 7 bases and J 4 bases; nucleotides not matched to a gene: 12. This CDR3 is 14 amino acids long. Here the CDR3 reads CSAGVQGAPYEQYF. The part of the CDR3 DNA that was read is TGCAGCGCTGGGGTTCAGGGGGCCCCTTACGAG.

On this clone itself: The read halts 3 residues ahead of the CDR3 end, with the missing end drawn from the germline J gene. The gene calls are TRBV20-1 and TRBJ2-2; 7 bases line up with TRBD1. This CDR3 spans 17 amino acids. Germline V gene sequence: CDR1 DFQATT, CDR2 SNEGSKA (reference sequence). V shed 0 bases, J shed 0 bases, and the junction held 7 bases outside the gene matches. The CDR3 is CSARDGTAPTNTGELFF. The CDR3 bases that were read are TGCAGTGCTAGAGATGGGACAGCTCCAACGAACACCGGGGAG.

With respect to this clone: The observed sequence ends 3 residues before the CDR3 terminus, with the missing tail filled in from the germline J gene. The chain employs TRBV18 and TRBJ2-1, with a weak D call TRBD2 (5 bases). CDR1 is KGHSH, CDR2 LQKENI, per germline. V gave up 4 bases and J gave up 6 bases, with 16 bases separating them. The CDR3 extends over 15 amino acids. The DNA read from the CDR3 is TGTGCCAGCTCACGTTCGGGGAGCCCTTTCAATGAG. Its protein is CASSRSGSPFNE. The full CDR3 protein is CASSRSGSPFNEQFF.

As regards this clone: The DNA ends 3 residues before the CDR3 does, and the rest of the CDR3 is filled in from the germline J gene. The rearrangement uses TRBV19 and TRBJ2-7; possibly TRBD1 for D (6 bases). Germline V gives CDR1 LNHDA, CDR2 SQIVND (reference sequence). The CDR3 covers 13 residues. Deletions cut 6 bases from V and 6 bases from J, with 15 bases between. Partial CDR3 DNA: TGTGCCAGTAGCCGGTACAGGGAAGGCGAG. It is translated as CASSRYREGE. The whole CDR3 sequence reads CASSRYREGEQYF.

As concerns this clone: The CDR3 is cut off 3 residues early in the read; its end comes from the germline J gene. The chain joins TRBV2 to TRBJ2-3; D might be TRBD1 (5 bases). This CDR3 is 14 amino acids long. Trimming removed 1 base from V and 5 bases from J, with 10 bases in between. CDR1 is SNHLY, CDR2 FYNNEI, per germline. Incomplete CDR3 DNA: TGTGCCAGCAGTGAAGGCCAGGGCGGAGATACG. Translation gives CASSEGQGGDT. Given in full, the CDR3 is CASSEGQGGDTQYF. Supplemented by reference TRBV2 and TRBJ2-3, the full variable domain reads EPEVTQTPSHQVTQMGQEVILRCVPISNHLYFYWYRQILGQKVEFLVSFYNNEISEKSEIFDDQFSVERPDGSNFTLKIRSTKLEDSAMYFCASSEGQGGDTQYFGPGTRLTVL.

With regard to this clone: The read halts 3 residues ahead of the CDR3 end, with the missing end drawn from the germline J gene. V usage is TRBV7-2 and J usage is TRBJ2-7; 7 nucleotides agree with TRBD2. With 5 bases clipped from V and 2 bases from J, the junction kept 9 bases outside the gene matches. Germline V lookup: CDR1 SGHTA, CDR2 FQGNSA. This CDR3 region has 15 residues. The CDR3 DNA, read in part, is TGTGCCAGCAGCCGAGCTAGCGGAGACACCTACGAG. Translating gives CASSRASGDTYE. The full CDR3 reads CASSRASGDTYEQYF.

Worth noting for this clone: The read gets to within 3 residues of the CDR3 end, and the germline J gene fills in the rest. The V gene is TRBV14, the J gene TRBJ1-3, with a weak D call TRBD1 (5 bases). V gave up 3 bases and J gave up 0 bases, with 6 bases separating them. This CDR3 comprises 14 residues. CDR1 and CDR2 (germline): SGHDN, FVKESK. Partial CDR3 DNA: TGTGCCAGCAGCCAGGGGCTCTCTGGAAACACC. Translating gives CASSQGLSGNT. Given in full, the CDR3 is CASSQGLSGNTIYF.

As concerns this clone: The CDR3 end is not reached by the read, which stops 3 residues before it; the germline J gene fills it in. The chain uses TRBV6-1 and TRBJ1-2; D perhaps matches TRBD1 (5 bases). Germline assignment: CDR1 MNHNS and CDR2 SASEGT. The CDR3 runs 14 residues. The CDR3 bases that were read are TGTGCCAGCAGTGAACGGCCGGGACTTACGGGC. It is translated as CASSERPGLTG. The entire CDR3 protein reads CASSERPGLTGYTF.

Note on this clone: Coverage ceases 3 residues before the CDR3 finishes, and the germline J gene fills in the end. The chain recombines TRBV5-4 with TRBJ1-2; perhaps TRBD1 as D (6 bases). The CDR3 sequence is 13 residues long. CDR1 and CDR2 from the germline V gene are SGHNT and YYREEE (reference sequence). Trimming stripped 0 bases from V and 6 bases from J, with 9 bases between. CDR3 residues: CASSLAPGDGYTF. The DNA read from the CDR3 is TGTGCCAGCAGCTTGGCCCCAGGGGATGGC.

To note about this clone: The CDR3 is cut off 3 residues early in the read; its end comes from the germline J gene. This chain connects TRBV19 to TRBJ2-7; TRBD1 matches at 7 bases. This CDR3 contains 16 residues. Per the germline V gene, CDR1 is LNHDA and CDR2 is SQIVND (reference sequence). V trimming: 4 bases; J trimming: 5 bases; junction bases outside the gene matches: 14. This CDR3 is CASSTLPGQSFDEQYF. The part of the CDR3 DNA that was read is TGTGCCAGTAGTACCCTACCGGGACAGTCTTTCGACGAG. Full variable domain (missing parts from reference TRBV19 and TRBJ2-7): DGGITQSPKYLFRKEGQNVTLSCEQNLNHDAMYWYRQDPGQGLRLIYYSQIVNDFQKGDIAEGYSVSREKKESFPLTVTSAQKNPTAFYLCASSTLPGQSFDEQYFGPGTRLTVT.

Regarding this clone: The read ends 3 residues early relative to the CDR3; the germline J gene fills the gap. The chain combines TRBV7-7 with TRBJ2-5; TRBD2 might be the D (5 bases). The CDR3 covers 16 residues. The V and J ends lost 5 bases and 2 bases respectively, with 18 bases between them. The germline V gene has CDR1 SSHAT and CDR2 FNYEAQ (reference sequence). CDR3 loop: CASSPLKDWLQETQYF. The sequenced part of the CDR3 DNA is TGTGCCAGCAGCCCTCTAAAGGACTGGCTACAAGAGACC.

A word on this clone: The CDR3 extends 3 residues past the end of the read, so its final part is completed from the germline J gene. The chain carries TRBV11-2 and TRBJ1-1; D ambiguous. The CDR3 sequence is 12 residues long. Between the trimmed V and J ends, which lost 4 bases and 0 bases, there was a span of 3 bases. From germline, CDR1 is SGHAT and CDR2 FQNNGV. CDR3 amino acids: CASSSVNTEAFF. The DNA read from the CDR3 is TGTGCCAGCAGCTCGGTGAACACTGAA.

Concerning this clone itself: The CDR3 end falls 3 residues outside the read, so it is completed with the germline J gene. The rearrangement uses TRBV5-1 and TRBJ2-3; TRBD2 aligns across 9 bases. The ends lost 3 bases at V and 3 bases at J; junction bases unmatched: 14. CDR3 size: 18 residues. Germline-derived CDR1 and CDR2 are SGHRS and YFSETQ. The chain's CDR3 is CASSSTVGTSKETDTQYF. CDR3 DNA (partial): TGCGCCAGCAGCTCGACGGTTGGGACTAGCAAGGAAACAGATACG.

This clone is classed as medium-sized by frequency. The CDR3 end falls 3 residues outside the read, so it is completed with the germline J gene. Other DNA sequences from this sample encode an identical CDR3 as well. V usage is TRBV18 and J usage is TRBJ1-4; TRBD1 aligns across 10 bases. The junction had 1 base not matched to a gene; V was cut back by 3 bases and J by 6 bases. The CDR3 runs 14 residues. Germline V gene data show CDR1 as KGHSH and CDR2 as LQKENI. CDR3: CASSPGTGDEKLFF. Incomplete CDR3 DNA: TGTGCCAGCTCACCGGGGACAGGGGATGAAAAA. Full variable domain (remainder filled in from reference TRBV18 and TRBJ1-4): NAGVMQNPRHLVRRRGQEARLRCSPMKGHSHVYWYRQLPEEGLKFMVYLQKENIIDESGMPKERFSAEFPKEGPSILRIQQVVRGDSAAYFCASSPGTGDEKLFFGSGTQLSVL.

Concerning this clone itself: The CDR3 end falls 3 residues outside the read, so it is completed with the germline J gene. The chain uses TRBV19 and TRBJ2-7; the match to TRBD2 covers 10 bases. This CDR3 is 15 amino acids long. Germline loops: CDR1 LNHDA, CDR2 SQIVND (reference sequence). V lost 3 bases, J lost 0 bases, and 2 bases stayed unmatched. CDR3 DNA, as far as it was read: TGTGCCAGTAGTATTGGGACTAGCGCCTCCTACGAG. This gives the protein CASSIGTSASYE. The full CDR3 reads CASSIGTSASYEQYF.

Note on this clone: The CDR3 end is not reached by the read, which stops 3 residues before it; the germline J gene fills it in. V usage is TRBV19 and J usage is TRBJ2-2; 8 bases align to TRBD2. The CDR3 consists of 17 residues. Germline V gene data show CDR1 as LNHDA and CDR2 as SQIVND (reference sequence). Trimming at V came to 1 base and at J to 0 bases, leaving 4 bases not matched to a gene. The part of the CDR3 DNA that was read is TGTGCCAGTAGTATAGGTCGGGGGGGCTCGAACACCGGGGAG. Amino acids: CASSIGRGGSNTGE. The complete CDR3 sequence is CASSIGRGGSNTGELFF.

In regard to this clone: The read finishes 3 residues shy of the CDR3 end, and the germline J gene is used to complete it. V and J are TRBV30 and TRBJ1-5; D is perhaps TRBD1 (5 bases). The germline V gene encodes CDR1 GTSNPN and CDR2 SVGIG (reference sequence). The CDR3 is 14 residues long. The V and J ends lost 2 bases and 0 bases respectively, with 8 bases between them. The chain's CDR3 is CAWSLGPSNQPQHF. Incomplete CDR3 DNA: TGTGCCTGGAGTTTGGGGCCTAGCAATCAGCCC.

Notes on this clone: The sequence runs out 3 residues before the end of the CDR3; the remainder is reconstructed from the germline J gene. The V call is TRBV20-1, the J call TRBJ1-2; 9 bases are shared with TRBD1. Germline assignment: CDR1 DFQATT and CDR2 SNEGSKA (reference sequence). This CDR3 spans 17 amino acids. CDR3 residues: CSASPHGTGIRVQGYTF. The CDR3 bases that were read are TGCAGTGCTTCCCCCCACGGGACAGGGATCCGAGTGCAAGGC.

This chain's CDR3 is CSASAGTENYGYTF. The covered CDR3 bases are TGCAGTGCTAGTGCAGGGACAGAGAACTATGGC. The V gene is TRBV20-1, the J gene TRBJ1-2; 7 bases are shared with TRBD1. Read sequence stops 3 residues before the CDR3 end, and the germline J gene provides the missing end. V lost 3 bases to trimming and J lost 2 bases; unmatched junction nucleotides: 6. Germline CDR1 DFQATT, CDR2 SNEGSKA (reference sequence). The CDR3 covers 14 residues.

With regard to this clone: The read gets to within 3 residues of the CDR3 end, and the germline J gene fills in the rest. This sequence joins TRBV7-9 and TRBJ1-1, with D unclear. V lost 1 base to trimming and J lost 5 bases, with 14 bases between them. CDR1 SEHNR and CDR2 FQNEAQ come from the germline V gene (reference sequence). This CDR3 has 15 amino acids. This CDR3 is CASSLVVRGRTEAFF. CDR3 DNA, as far as it was read: TGTGCCAGCAGCTTAGTTGTTCGGGGAAGAACTGAA.

As to this clone: The sequenced fragment ends 3 residues before the CDR3 boundary, so the rest is inferred from the germline J gene. The chain recombines TRBV19 with TRBJ1-1; 8 bases are shared with TRBD1. Trimming removed 6 bases from V and 0 bases from J; junction bases left unmatched: 3. CDR3 length: 14 amino acids. Germline CDR1 LNHDA, CDR2 SQIVND (reference sequence). Incomplete CDR3 DNA: TGTGCCAGTAGGCGACAGGGGATGAACACTGAA. Its protein is CASRRQGMNTE. The full CDR3 reads CASRRQGMNTEAFF.

CDR3 DNA (partial): TGTGCCTGGAGACACAAATCGGGACTCAAAGTCAACTACGAG. Translation gives CAWRHKSGLKVNYE. The whole CDR3 sequence reads CAWRHKSGLKVNYEQYF. The V call is TRBV30, the J call TRBJ2-7; TRBD2 might be the D (6 bases). The DNA ends 3 residues before the CDR3 does, and the rest of the CDR3 is filled in from the germline J gene. The V and J ends lost 3 bases and 3 bases respectively, with 24 bases between them. Germline V gene data show CDR1 as GTSNPN and CDR2 as SVGIG (reference sequence). The CDR3 runs 17 residues.

Points on this clone: The read gets to within 3 residues of the CDR3 end, and the germline J gene fills in the rest. V is TRBV18 and J is TRBJ1-5; no clear D gene. V was shortened by 4 bases and J by 6 bases, with 10 bases between the two germline ends. Germline values: CDR1 KGHSH, CDR2 LQKENI. CDR3 size: 13 residues. CDR3 sequence: CASSQYVGQPQHF. The covered CDR3 bases are TGTGCCAGCTCACAATACGTCGGTCAGCCC.

With regard to this clone: The observed sequence ends 3 residues before the CDR3 terminus, with the missing tail filled in from the germline J gene. The J gene is TRBJ2-3, the V gene TRBV5-6; possibly TRBD2 for D (5 bases). The germline V gene has CDR1 SGHDT and CDR2 YYEEEE. V lost 7 bases, J lost 6 bases, and 18 bases lay in between. This CDR3 has 14 residues. The CDR3 loop is CASAWRYAADTQYF. The CDR3 bases that were read are TGTGCCAGCGCCTGGAGGTACGCGGCCGATACG.